The 8 T cell receptor beta chains in this list originate from one sample, sequenced in a study of blood T cell repertoires in COVID-19 (dated by TCRdb to the early 2020s). Libraries came from the immunoSEQ multiplex PCR assay. The immuneACCESS repertoire file appears here via TCRdb, limited to in-frame rearrangements. These files lack a portion of the clones; in checked studies, under half of the deficit traces to unresolved V genes, and the cause of the others is not known. This sample holds about 120,000 clones; around 89% were observed only once. The ten largest make up approximately 4.5% of the sample. Sequencing was done on a sample of peripheral blood. These receptors originate from a woman aged 50 to 65 with acute or convalescent COVID-19.

The chain uses TRBV30 and TRBJ1-1; D may be TRBD1 (5 bases). Trimming took 2 bases from V and 6 from J, leaving 16 bases between them. There are 14 residues in the CDR3. From germline, CDR1 is GTSNPN and CDR2 SVGIG (reference sequence). The CDR3 loop reads CAWSFRGTQSEAFF. The CDR3 DNA reads as TGTGCCTGGAGTTTCCGGGGGACGCAGTCTGAAGCTTTCTTT. Full variable domain (remainder filled in from reference TRBV30 and TRBJ1-1): SQTIHQWPATLVQPVGSPLSLECTVEGTSNPNLYWYRQAAGRGLQLLFYSVGIGQISSEVPQNLSASRPQDRQFILSSKKLLLSDSGFYLCAWSFRGTQSEAFFGQGTRLTVV.

The rearrangement uses TRBV7-3 and TRBJ2-3; D may be TRBD2 (6 bases). The CDR3 consists of 17 residues. The V gene's germline CDR1 is SGHTA and CDR2 FQGTGA. The V end was cut by 3 bases, the J end by 2 bases, with 18 bases between. The CDR3 DNA reads as TGTGCCAGCAGCTTCCCCCTACCGGGACTCAACACAGATACGCAGTATTTT. Amino acid sequence: CASSFPLPGLNTDTQYF.

Notes on this clone: This sample also contains other DNA sequences that code for the same CDR3. The CDR3 loop reads CASSYSARGNTEAFF. CDR3 in DNA: TGTGCCAGCAGTTACTCGGCACGAGGGAACACTGAAGCTTTCTTT. The V call is TRBV6-5, the J call TRBJ1-1; no definite D call. The CDR3 contains 15 residues. Trimming removed 0 bases at V and 1 base at J, with 9 bases between. Per germline, CDR1 MNHEY and CDR2 SVGAGI.

The rearrangement links TRBV27 to TRBJ2-7; D perhaps matches TRBD2 (5 bases). Looked up from germline, CDR1 is MNHEY and CDR2 is SMNVEV (reference sequence). V lost 4 bases to trimming and J lost 3 bases, with 13 bases between them. The CDR3 totals 14 residues. Written as DNA, the CDR3 is TGTGCCAGCAGTTCGAGGGTGAGCAACTACGAGCAGTACTTC. This codes for CASSSRVSNYEQYF.

The V gene is TRBV27, the J gene TRBJ1-2; D might be TRBD1 (5 bases). V dropped 6 bases and J dropped 2 bases, with 13 bases sitting between them. The CDR3 sequence is 14 residues long. Looked up from germline, CDR1 is MNHEY and CDR2 is SMNVEV (reference sequence). CDR3: CASRPDTRNYGYTF. CDR3 DNA: TGTGCCAGCAGACCGGACACGAGAAACTATGGCTACACCTTC.

This clone was seen only once. This chain joins TRBV29-1 and TRBJ1-1, with D unclear. Trimming pared 4 bases from V and 5 bases from J, leaving 11 bases between. Per the germline V gene, CDR1 is SQVTM and CDR2 is ANQGSEA. CDR3 length equals 12 residues. CDR3 region: CSVGEVRTEAFF. CDR3 nucleotides: TGCAGCGTTGGTGAGGTTAGGACTGAAGCTTTCTTT.

In DNA, the CDR3 is TGTGCCAGCAGCCTTTCTGGACAGGGGGCTCTAGGCTATGGCTACACCTTC. Its translation is CASSLSGQGALGYGYTF. The chain carries TRBV9 and TRBJ1-2; 11 bases map to TRBD1. The CDR3 length is 17 residues. V lost 4 bases to trimming and J lost 4 bases; unmatched junction nucleotides: 12. Per the germline V gene, CDR1 is SGDLS and CDR2 is YYNGEE.

The CDR3 bases are TGCGCCAGCAGCCAAGATGGAAGCGGGTCGTACAATGAGCAGTTCTTC. It is translated as CASSQDGSGSYNEQFF. The genes are TRBV4-1 and TRBJ2-1, with a possible D match to TRBD2 (6 bases). The CDR3 contains 16 residues. V lost 0 bases and J 4 bases, leaving 13 bases between the germline ends. In germline, CDR1 is MGHRA, CDR2 YSYEKL.